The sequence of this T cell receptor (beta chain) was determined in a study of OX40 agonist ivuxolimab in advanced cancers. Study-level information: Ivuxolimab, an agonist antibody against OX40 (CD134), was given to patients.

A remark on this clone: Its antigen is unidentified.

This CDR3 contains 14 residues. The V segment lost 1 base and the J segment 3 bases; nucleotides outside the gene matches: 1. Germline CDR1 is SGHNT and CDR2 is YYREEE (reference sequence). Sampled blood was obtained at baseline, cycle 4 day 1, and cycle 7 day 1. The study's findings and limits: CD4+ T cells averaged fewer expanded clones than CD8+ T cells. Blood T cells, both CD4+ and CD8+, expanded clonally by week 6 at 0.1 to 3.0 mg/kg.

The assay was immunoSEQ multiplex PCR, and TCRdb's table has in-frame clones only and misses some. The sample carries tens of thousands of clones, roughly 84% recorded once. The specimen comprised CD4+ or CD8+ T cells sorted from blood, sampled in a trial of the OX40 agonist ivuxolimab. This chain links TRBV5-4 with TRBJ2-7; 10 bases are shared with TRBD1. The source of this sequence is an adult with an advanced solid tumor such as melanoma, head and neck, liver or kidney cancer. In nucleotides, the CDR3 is TGTGCCAGCAGCTTGCGGGACAGGGGCTACGAGCAGTACTTC. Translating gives CASSLRDRGYEQYF.